The 9 T cell receptor beta chains presented below share a single source sample, sequenced in a study of tumor-infiltrating lymphocytes in primary liver carcinoma (dated by TCRdb to the late 2010s). The sequencer listed for this sample is Illumina HiSeq 2500. Starting from 500 to 600 ng total RNA, TCRbeta-specific cDNA was produced by reverse transcription with a constant-region primer and ProtoScript II reverse transcriptase. TCRbeta libraries were built with three nested multiplex PCR rounds, a slightly modified ARM-PCR procedure. Each of the first two PCR rounds ran for about 10 cycles and used multiplex TRBV1-TRBV30 forward primers together with a Cbeta reverse primer. TCRdb's own reprocessing of the public reads used fastp at Q25 and MiXCR and kept productive beta chains. Rows are combined by CDR3 protein, so each entry shows the most common genes and DNA. In this sample the table shows 95,000 to 150,000 distinct CDR3 sequences, roughly three fifths of which occur a single time. The ten largest clones represent 8% to 9% of the sample.

Without any cell sorting, total RNA and DNA were extracted together from 20-30 mg of bulk tissue using the AllPrep DNA/RNA mini kit. The sequencing input was liver tumor tissue from sampling region 3. In light of the paper, this sample's cell subset or site label describes: tumor region T3, left-lateral pole. The source of these receptors is a woman aged 60-75 years with primary liver carcinoma and hepatitis B virus infection.

There are many counts of this clonotype. The CDR3 region has the DNA TGTGCCAGCAGCCGTCCAGCGGGAAGAGACAATGAGCAGTTCTTC. Protein product: CASSRPAGRDNEQFF. V gene TRBV5-4 combines with J gene TRBJ2-1; 7 bases are a match to TRBD2. The V segment lost 4 bases and the J segment 5 bases; nucleotides outside the gene matches: 9. Germline V gene data show CDR1 as SGHNT and CDR2 as YYREEE (reference sequence). The CDR3 length is 15 residues.

This chain joins TRBV7-9 and TRBJ2-5; D perhaps matches TRBD2 (6 bases). Germline assignment: CDR1 SEHNR and CDR2 FQNEAQ (reference sequence). The CDR3 spans 14 residues. The germline V and J ends were trimmed by 5 bases and 2 bases, with 12 bases remaining between them. The CDR3 is CASSPGTQQETQYF. The CDR3 DNA reads TGTGCCAGCAGCCCCGGGACTCAACAAGAGACCCAGTACTTC.

Details on this clonotype: A read error may account for a junction end that differs from germline. The J gene is TRBJ2-7, the V gene TRBV6-1, with 8 positions matching TRBD1. In germline, CDR1 is MNHNS, CDR2 SASEGT. CDR3 length equals 15 residues. CDR3 amino acids: CASTDRGGGSYEHYF. CDR3 bases: TGTGCCAGCACAGACAGGGGAGGAGGATCCTACGAGCACTACTTC.

This clonotype was recorded once. V gene TRBV29-1 combines with J gene TRBJ2-5; D gene ambiguous. This CDR3 has 12 amino acids. Trimming took 3 bases from V and 6 from J, leaving 11 bases between them. Per the germline V gene, CDR1 is SQVTM and CDR2 is ANQGSEA. The CDR3 DNA follows: TGCAGCGTTGATAGAGGTGAAAAGACCCAGTACTTC. This gives the protein CSVDRGEKTQYF. Supplemented by reference TRBV29-1 and TRBJ2-5, the full variable domain reads SAVISQKPSRDICQRGTSLTIQCQVDSQVTMMFWYRQQPGQSLTLIATANQGSEATYESGFVIDKFPISRPNLTFSTLTVSNMSPEDSSIYLCSVDRGEKTQYFGPGTRLLVL.

Details on this clonotype: A read error may be the cause here, since a much bigger clone is one base away. The chain couples TRBV5-1 to TRBJ2-3, with D perhaps TRBD1 (5 bases). The closer fit of TRBJ1-5 to the DNA end suggests the J call may be wrong. The CDR3 sequence is 13 residues long. Germline loops: CDR1 SGHRS, CDR2 YFSETQ. CDR3 sequence: CASTWGSTDTQHF. The CDR3 DNA sequence: TGCGCCAGCACCTGGGGCAGCACAGATACGCAGCATTTT.

This clonotype appeared a few times. The V call is TRBV30, the J call TRBJ2-2; D uncertain. Germline V gene data show CDR1 as GTSNPN and CDR2 as SVGIG (reference sequence). This CDR3 spans 13 amino acids. With 4 bases removed from V and 1 base from J, the gap between germline ends came to 7 bases. The DNA of the CDR3 is TGTGCCTGGAAGGGTAGGAACACCGGGGAGCTGTTTTTT. Translated: CAWKGRNTGELFF.

This clonotype has more than one count but fewer than ten. A much larger clone lies one base from this, so it may be a read error. The conserved closing phenylalanine or tryptophan is absent in this CDR3, likely reflecting a read error. The J gene is TRBJ2-3, the V gene TRBV10-2; TRBD2 might be the D (5 bases). From germline, CDR1 is WSHSY and CDR2 SAAADI. The V and J ends lost 6 bases and 2 bases respectively, with 18 bases between them. This CDR3 has 16 residues. CDR3 nucleotide sequence: TGCGCCAGCAGGTTGGAGTCGGGATCGGACACAGATACGCAGTATTCT. Protein sequence: CASRLESGSDTDTQYS.

This chain connects TRBV15 to TRBJ1-2, with 7 bases identical to TRBD1. The V and J ends lost 5 bases and 4 bases, in that order; junction bases with no gene match: 7. Germline CDR1 is LNHNV and CDR2 is YYDKDF (reference sequence). This CDR3 spans 14 amino acids. CDR3 nucleotides: TGTGCCACCAGCGGAATAGGGGGCCTCTATGGCTACACCTTC. Its protein is CATSGIGGLYGYTF.

This clonotype was observed many times. V usage is TRBV4-1 and J usage is TRBJ2-7; maybe TRBD1 (6 bases). The V and J ends lost 3 bases and 4 bases respectively, with 16 bases between them. Germline V gene data show CDR1 as MGHRA and CDR2 as YSYEKL. The CDR3 is made up of 15 amino acids. CDR3 nucleotides: TGCGCCAGCAGCCATCAACCGGGACAACTTTACGAGCAGTACTTC. Its protein is CASSHQPGQLYEQYF.